This T cell receptor delta chain was found in a study of gamma-delta T cells after stem cell transplantation (dated by TCRdb to the mid-2010s). The library was made by RT-PCR. The instrument given in TCRdb is Illumina MiSeq. Public reads were reanalyzed in TCRdb with CATT, and rows carrying the same DNA were merged afterwards. Present in this sample are over a thousand delta-chain clones, 3% to 3.5% of which were seen just once. The ten top clones hold 10% to 15% of the sample. Compared with the rest of its sample, this clone is large (0.1 to 1%). No cognate antigen has been identified for it. No much larger clonotype is one base removed from it; base qualities were not supplied. V and J are truncated by 1 base and 0 bases respectively, leaving an intervening sequence of 8 bases. Its CDR3 holds 14 amino acids, cysteine through phenylalanine. Of the read, only the CDR3 DNA is kept; its 42 bases are in frame from base 1. Per the germline V gene, GEAIGNYY is the CDR1 and EKD is the CDR2.

The specimen sequenced was gamma-delta T cells. The sequence derives from a human donor. It is not recorded whose cells these are; they may come from a transplant donor. The chain is made from TRDV2 and TRDJ1; the best D guess is TRDD3, with 5 bases matching. The DNA sequence follows: TGTGCCTGTGACACGCTACTGGACACCGATAAACTCATCTTT. Its protein is CACDTLLDTDKLIF.